What follows describes a single T cell receptor (beta chain). No antigen is known for it. It has no much larger one-base neighbor in the sample; base qualities were not kept. The meaning of the sample's treatment or condition label: allogeneic hematopoietic cell transplantation with graft depleted of TCRalphabeta T cells and CD19 B cells. Transplant recipients were children who received TCRalphabeta/CD19-depleted allogeneic hematopoietic cell grafts. Library method: PCR. The data were produced on an Illumina HiSeq 2500. TCR library preparation used molecular barcoding, with unique molecular identifiers applied to normalize quantification of the TCRbeta repertoire. TCRdb's own reprocessing of the public reads used fastp at Q25 and MiXCR and kept productive beta chains. Rows matching on CDR3 protein sequence are summarized as one entry with the most common DNA and genes. For this sample there are just over 950,000 distinct CDR3 sequences; about 26% appear just once. The top ten hold 25% to 35% of the sample.

The record originates from a study of T-cell reconstitution after alpha-beta-depleted transplantation in children (dated by TCRdb to about 2016). Regarding the complete study: T-cell immune reconstitution after TCRalphabeta/CD19-depleted allogeneic hematopoietic cell transplantation in children was quantitatively tracked in the study by means of TCR repertoire profiling.

What the research found in general, with its limitations: Hyperexpanded clone frequencies declined over subsequent months; after one year, T-cell counts and TCRbeta diversity were mostly attributed to newly produced T cells. In some patients, high TCRbeta diversity at day 60 was attributed to recipient T cells and intrathymic progenitors that had survived conditioning. The apparently early alphabetaT-cell count recovery about two months after transplant was reportedly dependent on only several hundred rapidly expanded clones derived from non-depleted graft cells.

The source of this sequence is a boy under two years old who had a stem cell transplant for SCID, so the T cells may come from the graft donor. The material was PBMCs, mostly from graft donor cells, obtained 360 days after TCRalphabeta/CD19-depleted stem cell transplant.

The bases are TGTACCTTCAGTTTAGGTGAAAAACTGTTTTTT. Its amino acids are CTFSLGEKLFF. The sequence links TRBV12-3 or TRBV12-4 to TRBJ1-4; there is no confident call for the D gene. The CDR3 covers 11 residues, taking in both the cysteine and the phenylalanine. The kept DNA is CDR3 alone, 33 bases in frame from the first base.